This T cell receptor beta chain was recorded in a study of T cells after yellow fever vaccination. Notes on the study in general: Reappearance after the booster was observed for most primary-vaccination clones (about 96% CD4, around 90% CD8).

V was shortened by 6 bases and J by 4 bases, with 12 bases between the two germline ends. CDR3 size: 13 residues. The 5'RACE template-switching step produced TCR cDNA and added a universal primer site and UMIs. One entry per CDR3 protein results from TCRdb running MiXCR on the 5' RACE reads. The sample contains tens of thousands of distinct CDR3 sequences, about 10% of which appear only once. Many counts were recorded for this clonotype. The source is a young man who received the YFV17D yellow fever vaccine. The sample in question was PBMCs, either bulk or a sorted T-cell subset (CD4+, CD8+, memory, or dextramer-sorted; not recorded which), obtained approximately 16 days after the first yellow fever vaccination. The rearrangement joins TRBV12-3 or TRBV12-4 to TRBJ1-1; D gene uncertain. CDR3 sequence reads: CASRLLVGTEAFF. In DNA form, the CDR3 reads TGTGCCAGCAGGCTTTTGGTAGGCACTGAAGCTTTCTTT.